These 23 T cell receptor beta chains came from one sample sequenced in a study of T cells in Graves' hyperthyroidism and ophthalmopathy. RNA transcripts served as the template for amplifying TCR beta CDR3 regions. A set of HTBI primers served as the primers for a first-round RT-PCR of the TCR CDR3. MiXCR, run by TCRdb on the multiplex PCR reads, gives a single entry per CDR3 protein. The sample includes under 350,000 distinct CDR3 sequences, about 18% of them seen just once. The sample comprised blood. The receptor set was obtained from a woman between 45 and 60 years old with Graves' hyperthyroidism.

This clonotype has only a few counts. This chain joins TRBV5-1 and TRBJ2-2; TRBD2 agrees at 12 bases. Trimming took 5 bases from V and 5 from J; bases not matched to a gene: 10. Germline lookup yields CDR1 SGHRS and CDR2 YFSETQ. The CDR3 covers 17 residues. Written as DNA, the CDR3 is TGCGCCAGCAGTAAAGCACCTAGCGGGAGGGATACCGGGGAGCTGTTTTTT. Residues: CASSKAPSGRDTGELFF.

The table lists this clonotype with many counts. The chain has TRBV7-8 and TRBJ2-7; D gene unclear. Germline loops: CDR1 SGHVS, CDR2 FQNEAQ. The CDR3 extends over 14 amino acids. Trimming left V 5 bases short and J 2 bases short, with 13 bases between. The CDR3 DNA is TGTGCCAGCAGCGGTATTGGGGTGCCCTACGAGCAGTACGTC. It specifies CASSGIGVPYEQYV.

This clonotype has just a few counts. This rearrangement joins TRBV6-1 to TRBJ1-4; D is unclear. CDR3 length: 13 amino acids. Germline V gene sequence: CDR1 MNHNS, CDR2 SASEGT. The V gene lost 8 bases and the J gene lost 3 bases, with 10 bases spanning the gap. As DNA, the CDR3 is TGTGCCAGCCGCAGAAGGCCTAATGAAAAACTGTTTTTT. It specifies CASRRRPNEKLFF.

The chain uses TRBV12-3 or TRBV12-4 and TRBJ1-2; D may be TRBD1 (5 bases). The CDR3 is 16 residues long. The ends were cut back, 2 bases at V and 6 bases at J, with 19 bases in the middle. The CDR3 sequence: CASSLSWYRNADGYTF. DNA of the CDR3: TGTGCCAGCAGTTTAAGTTGGTACAGGAACGCGGATGGCTACACCTTC.

This clonotype was observed at least ten times. V is TRBV12-3 or TRBV12-4 and J is TRBJ1-4, with 8 bases that match TRBD1. CDR3 length: 15 residues. The junction had 9 bases not matched to a gene; V was cut back by 6 bases and J by 6 bases. The CDR3 protein is CASSLDRGGDEKLFF. CDR3 DNA sequence: TGTGCCAGCAGCCTCGACAGGGGAGGAGATGAAAAACTGTTTTTT.

The gene calls are TRBV7-9 and TRBJ1-2, with unresolved D. The CDR3 is 12 residues long. Trimming took off 2 bases at V and 8 bases at J, with 9 bases between the two ends. Germline assignment: CDR1 SEHNR and CDR2 FQNEAQ (reference sequence). CDR3 nucleotide sequence: TGTGCCAGCAGCTTATACAATATGGGCTACACCTTC. Translating it yields CASSLYNMGYTF.

This clonotype has more than one count but fewer than ten. The genes are TRBV6-1 and TRBJ2-5, with 15 positions matching TRBD2. The length of the CDR3 is 16 residues. Looked up from germline, CDR1 is MNHNS and CDR2 is SASEGT. The junction had 3 bases not matched to a gene; V was cut back by 4 bases and J by 3 bases. The CDR3 protein is CASSVGTSGRKETQYF. Here the CDR3 DNA reads TGTGCCAGCAGTGTTGGGACTAGCGGGAGGAAAGAGACCCAGTACTTC.

There are a few counts of this clonotype. The chain is built from TRBV9 and TRBJ1-6; D is unclear. Between the trimmed V and J ends, which lost 0 bases and 9 bases, there was a span of 7 bases. This CDR3 has 13 residues. Germline V gives CDR1 SGDLS, CDR2 YYNGEE. CDR3 sequence (DNA): TGTGCCAGCAGCGTAGGGAATGGTTCACCCCTCCACTTT. It is translated as CASSVGNGSPLHF. Together with reference TRBV9 and TRBJ1-6, the CDR3 gives the full variable domain: DSGVTQTPKHLITATGQRVTLRCSPRSGDLSVYWYQQSLDQGLQFLIQYYNGEERAKGNILERFSAQQFPDLHSELNLSSLELGDSALYFCASSVGNGSPLHFGNGTRLTVT.

The chain is built from TRBV6-1 and TRBJ2-6, with D hard to call. Deletions cut 6 bases from V and 1 base from J, with 10 bases between. This CDR3 spans 15 amino acids. From germline, CDR1 is MNHNS and CDR2 SASEGT. The CDR3 DNA reads as TGTGCCAGCAGCAAAGAGGATTCTGGGGCCAACGTCCTGACTTTC. Its protein product is CASSKEDSGANVLTF.

The rearrangement joins TRBV11-1 to TRBJ2-7; tentative D call: TRBD1 (6 bases). With 5 bases removed from V and 4 bases from J, the gap between germline ends came to 9 bases. Germline V CDR1 and CDR2: SGHAT, FQDESV (reference sequence). The CDR3 is 12 amino acids. The CDR3 DNA is TGTGCCAGCAGCCCGGGACATTACGAGCAGTACTTC. Protein sequence: CASSPGHYEQYF. Full variable domain (remainder filled in from reference TRBV11-1 and TRBJ2-7): EAEVAQSPRYKITEKSQAVAFWCDPISGHATLYWYRQILGQGPELLVQFQDESVVDDSQLPKDRFSAERLKGVDSTLKIQPAELGDSAMYLCASSPGHYEQYFGPGTRLTVT.

As for this clonotype: One base away lies a much larger clone, so this may be a sequencing read error. The rearrangement links TRBV6-5 to TRBJ2-6; weak D call: TRBD1 (5 bases). V was clipped by 0 bases and J by 4 bases, with 10 bases between them. Germline-derived CDR1 and CDR2 are MNHEY and SVGAGI. The CDR3 loop spans 16 amino acids. Here the CDR3 reads CASSYSTEDGANVLTF. In nucleotides, the CDR3 is TGTGCCAGCAGTTACTCGACAGAGGACGGGGCCAACGTCCTGACTTTC.

As to this clonotype: One junction end disagrees with the germline gene, perhaps due to a read error. The rearrangement uses TRBV11-2 and TRBJ2-1; D gene uncertain. Per the germline V gene, CDR1 is SGHAT and CDR2 is FQNNGV. The CDR3 extends over 15 amino acids. The CDR3 region has the DNA TGTGCCGGCAGCTTATTGATTCGGGCGGACAATGAGCAGTTCTTC. Translating gives CAGSLLIRADNEQFF.

The table lists this clonotype with a few counts. The chain uses TRBV5-6 and TRBJ1-2; 10 nucleotides align to TRBD1. Per the germline V gene, CDR1 is SGHDT and CDR2 is YYEEEE. This CDR3 region has 15 residues. With 3 bases clipped from V and 4 bases from J, the junction kept 6 bases outside the gene matches. Written as DNA, the CDR3 is TGTGCCAGCAGCTATGGGACAGGGGTGGCCTATGGCTACACCTTC. It yields the protein CASSYGTGVAYGYTF.

This clonotype was recorded many times. The gene calls are TRBV12-3 or TRBV12-4 and TRBJ2-2; either TRBD1 or TRBD2 may supply D (6 bases each). V was cut by 9 bases and J by 4 bases, with 15 bases left in between. CDR3 length equals 14 residues. CDR3 DNA sequence: TGTGCCAGTTGCGGGACACCCTCCACCGGGGAGCTGTTTTTT. Encoded protein: CASCGTPSTGELFF.

The chain carries TRBV6-1 and TRBJ1-4; TRBD1 matches 7 bases. Germline loops: CDR1 MNHNS, CDR2 SASEGT. V was clipped by 11 bases and J by 5 bases; unmatched bases: 11. The CDR3 is 14 amino acids. CDR3 region: CAAGGGTENEKLFF. DNA for the CDR3: TGTGCCGCGGGAGGGGGGACAGAGAATGAAAAACTGTTTTTT.

This clonotype was counted a few times. The V gene is TRBV20-1, the J gene TRBJ2-1; 11 bases line up with TRBD2. This CDR3 has 14 residues. Germline CDR1 reads DFQATT; CDR2 reads SNEGSKA (reference sequence). The trim removed 3 bases at V and 7 bases at J, leaving 5 bases unmatched. CDR3 DNA: TGCAGTGCTAGTCCCGGGACTAGCGGTAATGAGCAGTTCTTC. This sequence encodes CSASPGTSGNEQFF.

This clonotype was observed many times. V gene TRBV2 combines with J gene TRBJ1-2, with a weak D call TRBD1 (6 bases). V was clipped by 4 bases and J by 6 bases, with 12 bases between them. The CDR3 sequence is 13 residues long. Germline loops: CDR1 SNHLY, CDR2 FYNNEI. The CDR3 DNA reads as TGTGCCAGCAGTGGACAGGCGCTCAATGGCTACACCTTC. This gives the protein CASSGQALNGYTF.

The rearrangement uses TRBV7-9 and TRBJ2-5; perhaps TRBD2 as D (6 bases). The CDR3 extends over 16 amino acids. From germline, CDR1 is SEHNR and CDR2 FQNEAQ (reference sequence). Trimming removed 6 bases at V and 0 bases at J, with 17 bases between. The CDR3 bases are TGTGCCAGCAGTCCCGGTGTTGCGGGGCACCAAGAGACCCAGTACTTC. This gives the protein CASSPGVAGHQETQYF.

The CDR3 nucleotides read TGTGCCAGCACCGGACAGTTAGATTCACCCCTCCACTTT. Protein product: CASTGQLDSPLHF. The chain carries TRBV14 and TRBJ1-6; possibly TRBD1 for D (6 bases). Germline CDR1 and CDR2: SGHDN and FVKESK. The ends were cut back, 7 bases at V and 8 bases at J, with 12 bases in the middle. CDR3 size: 13 residues.

This clonotype has ten or more counts. The rearrangement uses TRBV18 and TRBJ2-1, with D possibly TRBD2 on 5 matching bases. The length of the CDR3 is 15 residues. The germline CDR1 and CDR2 sequences are KGHSH and LQKENI. Trimming removed 3 bases from V and 1 base from J, with 10 bases in between. The CDR3 loop is CASSPDGMSYNEQFF. CDR3 nucleotide sequence: TGTGCCAGCTCACCGGACGGGATGTCCTACAATGAGCAGTTCTTC.

V usage is TRBV7-2 and J usage is TRBJ1-1, with D unclear. The CDR3 consists of 14 residues. From germline, CDR1 is SGHTA and CDR2 FQGNSA. V lost 2 bases to trimming and J lost 8 bases, with 15 bases between them. CDR3 in amino acids: CASSLTRFLDEAFF. The DNA for the CDR3 is TGTGCCAGCAGCTTAACTCGGTTCCTTGACGAAGCTTTCTTT.

Only a few counts were recorded for this clonotype. V usage is TRBV6-1 and J usage is TRBJ2-1; 11 bases map to TRBD2. Germline-derived CDR1 and CDR2 are MNHNS and SASEGT. This CDR3 region has 14 residues. V trimming: 2 bases; J trimming: 10 bases; junction bases outside the gene matches: 4. The CDR3 reads CASSELGLAVEQFF. The CDR3 DNA reads as TGTGCCAGCAGTGAACTGGGACTAGCGGTAGAGCAGTTCTTC.

The table lists this clonotype with many counts. CDR3 nucleotides: TGTGCCAGCAGCCCTGGCCGGCGGGGGGGCTTCACAGATACGCAGTATTTT. Translated: CASSPGRRGGFTDTQYF. This sequence joins TRBV11-2 and TRBJ2-3, with 9 bases lining up with TRBD2. Germline CDR1 SGHAT, CDR2 FQNNGV. V was pared by 5 bases and J by 2 bases, with 11 bases of the junction left unmatched. The CDR3 loop spans 17 amino acids.